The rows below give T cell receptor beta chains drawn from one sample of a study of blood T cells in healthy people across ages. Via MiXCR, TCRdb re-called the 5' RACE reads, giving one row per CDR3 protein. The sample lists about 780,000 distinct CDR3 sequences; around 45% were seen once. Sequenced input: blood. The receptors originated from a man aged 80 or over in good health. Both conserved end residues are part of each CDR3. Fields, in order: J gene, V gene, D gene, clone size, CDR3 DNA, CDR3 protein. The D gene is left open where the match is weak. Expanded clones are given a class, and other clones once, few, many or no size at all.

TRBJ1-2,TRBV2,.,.,TGTGCCAGCAGTGTCAGAGACGATGGCTACACCTTC,CASSVRDDGYTF
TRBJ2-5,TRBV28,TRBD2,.,TGTGCCAGCAGGTCCGGGACTAGCGGGAGTGGGGAGACCCAGTACTTC,CASRSGTSGSGETQYF
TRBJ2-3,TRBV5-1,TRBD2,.,TGCGCCAGCAGCACTAGCGGGAGGGGCACAGATGCGCAGTATTTT,CASSTSGRGTDAQYF
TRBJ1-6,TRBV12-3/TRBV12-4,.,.,TGTGCCAGCAGTTTGAAATCAGATTCACCCCTCCACTTT,CASSLKSDSPLHF
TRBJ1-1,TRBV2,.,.,TGTGCCAGCAGTGGTCAGGGTTTTGAAGCTTTCTTT,CASSGQGFEAFF
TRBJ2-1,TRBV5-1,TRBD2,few,TGCGCCAGCAGCTTCTCTAGCGGGAGCTATGAGCAGTTCTTC,CASSFSSGSYEQFF
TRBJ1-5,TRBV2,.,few,TGTGCCAGCAGTGTTACAGCGAGCAATCAGCCCCAGCATTTT,CASSVTASNQPQHF
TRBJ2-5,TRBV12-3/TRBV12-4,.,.,TGTGCCAGCAGTTTTGGCCAGGGGCGGGTGGAGACCCAGTACTTC,CASSFGQGRVETQYF
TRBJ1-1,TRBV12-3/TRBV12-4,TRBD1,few,TGTGCCAGCAGTCGGGACAGGGGGCGGGAGGCTTTCTTT,CASSRDRGREAFF
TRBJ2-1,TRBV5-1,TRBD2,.,TGCGCCAGCAGCTTGATAGCGGGAGATTTCGATGAGCAGTTCTTC,CASSLIAGDFDEQFF